A selection of T cell receptor beta chains follows, all from one sample in a study of cytomegalovirus exposure and HLA in healthy donors. Produced via immunoSEQ multiplex PCR; TCRdb's table is partial and in-frame only. The sample yields approximately 220,000 clones, over 80% seen once. The material sequenced was PBMCs. The source of these receptors is a woman aged 18-35 years in good health and CMV-seronegative. Each CDR3 is given with its conserved first and last residue. The order of the fields is clone size, CDR3 length, J gene, D gene, V gene, CDR3 protein, CDR3 DNA. The D gene is left open where the match is weak. Size values are once, few and many counts, or a class for expanded clones, and some rows have none.

clone_size: once
cdr3_length: 16
j_call: TRBJ2-1
d_call: NA
v_call: TRBV7-3
cdr3_aa: CASSSRRGRGGNEQFF
cdr3_nt: TGTGCCAGCAGCTCCCGCCGGGGCAGGGGAGGGAATGAGCAGTTCTTC

clone_size: NA
cdr3_length: 15
j_call: TRBJ2-6
d_call: TRBD2
v_call: TRBV27
cdr3_aa: CASSSAGVGANVLTF
cdr3_nt: TGTGCCAGCAGTTCTGCGGGAGTTGGGGCCAACGTCCTGACTTTC

clone_size: NA
cdr3_length: 16
j_call: TRBJ2-3
d_call: TRBD1
v_call: TRBV15
cdr3_aa: CATSKPRQGVTDTQYF
cdr3_nt: TGTGCCACCAGCAAGCCCCGACAGGGAGTGACAGATACGCAGTATTTT

clone_size: NA
cdr3_length: 15
j_call: TRBJ2-2
d_call: NA
v_call: TRBV5-1
cdr3_aa: CASTWTPLGTGELFF
cdr3_nt: TGCGCCAGCACTTGGACTCCCTTGGGCACCGGGGAGCTGTTTTTT

clone_size: few
cdr3_length: 13
j_call: TRBJ2-1
d_call: NA
v_call: TRBV10-1
cdr3_aa: CASTSSSYNEQFF
cdr3_nt: TGCGCCAGCACCTCGAGCTCCTACAATGAGCAGTTCTTC

clone_size: NA
cdr3_length: 13
j_call: TRBJ1-2
d_call: NA
v_call: TRBV18
cdr3_aa: CASFTGSPTIYTF
cdr3_nt: TGTGCCAGCTTCACGGGATCACCTACGATCTACACCTTC

clone_size: NA
cdr3_length: 11
j_call: TRBJ1-5
d_call: NA
v_call: TRBV6-1
cdr3_aa: CASDSNQPQHF
cdr3_nt: TGTGCCAGCGACTCGAATCAGCCCCAGCATTTT

clone_size: NA
cdr3_length: 15
j_call: TRBJ2-1
d_call: NA
v_call: TRBV6-1
cdr3_aa: CASNKRDRYGEEQFF
cdr3_nt: TGTGCCAGCAACAAGCGGGACAGGTACGGAGAGGAGCAGTTCTTC

clone_size: NA
cdr3_length: 13
j_call: TRBJ1-1
d_call: TRBD1
v_call: TRBV5-1
cdr3_aa: CASSPTGDTEAFF
cdr3_nt: TGCGCCAGCAGCCCAACAGGGGACACTGAAGCTTTCTTT

clone_size: NA
cdr3_length: 13
j_call: TRBJ2-3
d_call: NA
v_call: TRBV2
cdr3_aa: CASQLGGLSTQYF
cdr3_nt: TGTGCCAGCCAATTGGGGGGGCTCAGTACGCAGTATTTT

clone_size: NA
cdr3_length: 13
j_call: TRBJ1-2
d_call: TRBD1
v_call: TRBV14
cdr3_aa: CASSQAWGQLYTF
cdr3_nt: TGTGCCAGCAGCCAAGCGTGGGGACAGCTCTACACCTTC

clone_size: NA
cdr3_length: 15
j_call: TRBJ1-1
d_call: NA
v_call: TRBV6-5
cdr3_aa: CASTPRVSGNTEAFF
cdr3_nt: TGTGCCAGCACCCCTCGGGTGAGTGGGAACACTGAAGCTTTCTTT

clone_size: NA
cdr3_length: 15
j_call: TRBJ1-1
d_call: NA
v_call: TRBV27
cdr3_aa: CASSLMRAGSTEAFF
cdr3_nt: TGTGCCAGCAGTCTCATGCGGGCCGGGAGCACTGAAGCTTTCTTT

clone_size: NA
cdr3_length: 12
j_call: TRBJ1-1
d_call: NA
v_call: TRBV6-1
cdr3_aa: CASRAPGGEAFF
cdr3_nt: TGTGCCAGCAGGGCCCCCGGAGGTGAAGCTTTCTTT

clone_size: NA
cdr3_length: 14
j_call: TRBJ2-3
d_call: NA
v_call: TRBV6-1
cdr3_aa: CASSETRVTDTQYF
cdr3_nt: TGTGCCAGCAGTGAAACCAGGGTCACAGATACGCAGTATTTT